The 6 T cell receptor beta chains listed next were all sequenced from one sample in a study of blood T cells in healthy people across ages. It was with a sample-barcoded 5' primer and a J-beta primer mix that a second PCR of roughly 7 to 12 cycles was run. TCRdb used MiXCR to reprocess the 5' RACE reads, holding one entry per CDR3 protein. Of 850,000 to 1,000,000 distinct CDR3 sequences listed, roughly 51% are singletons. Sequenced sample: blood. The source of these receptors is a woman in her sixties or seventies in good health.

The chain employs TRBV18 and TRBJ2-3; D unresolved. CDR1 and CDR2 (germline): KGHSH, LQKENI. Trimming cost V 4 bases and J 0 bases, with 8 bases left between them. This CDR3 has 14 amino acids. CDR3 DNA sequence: TGTGCCAGCTCACAACTTCCTAGCACAGATACGCAGTATTTT. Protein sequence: CASSQLPSTDTQYF. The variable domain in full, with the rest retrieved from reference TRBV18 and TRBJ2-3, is NAGVMQNPRHLVRRRGQEARLRCSPMKGHSHVYWYRQLPEEGLKFMVYLQKENIIDESGMPKERFSAEFPKEGPSILRIQQVVRGDSAAYFCASSQLPSTDTQYFGPGTRLTVL.

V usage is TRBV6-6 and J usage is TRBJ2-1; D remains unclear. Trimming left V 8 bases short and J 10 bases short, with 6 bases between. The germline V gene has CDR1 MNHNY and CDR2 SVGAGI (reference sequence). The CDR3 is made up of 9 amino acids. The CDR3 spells CASGGEQFF. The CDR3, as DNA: TGTGCCAGCGGTGGGGAGCAGTTCTTC.

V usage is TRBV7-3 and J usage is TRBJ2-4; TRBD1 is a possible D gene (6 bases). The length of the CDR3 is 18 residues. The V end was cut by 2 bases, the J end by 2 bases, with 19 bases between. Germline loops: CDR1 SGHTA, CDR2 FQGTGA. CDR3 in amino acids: CASSLETRQAPTKNIQYF. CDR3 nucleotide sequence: TGTGCCAGCAGCTTAGAGACCCGACAGGCCCCCACCAAAAACATTCAGTACTTC.

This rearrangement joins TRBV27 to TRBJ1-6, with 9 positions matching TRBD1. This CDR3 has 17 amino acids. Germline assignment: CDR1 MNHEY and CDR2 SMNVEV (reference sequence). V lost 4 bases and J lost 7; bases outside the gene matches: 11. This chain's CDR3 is CASSSVSLTGGNSPLHF. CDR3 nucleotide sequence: TGTGCCAGCAGTTCAGTCTCACTCACAGGGGGCAATTCACCCCTCCACTTT.

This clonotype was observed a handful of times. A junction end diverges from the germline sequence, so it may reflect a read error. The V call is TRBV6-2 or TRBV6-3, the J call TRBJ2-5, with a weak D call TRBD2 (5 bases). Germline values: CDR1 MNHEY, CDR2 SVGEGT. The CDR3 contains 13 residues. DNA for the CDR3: TGTGCCAGCAGTCACTCTGGAGGACAGACCCAGTACTTC. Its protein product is CASSHSGGQTQYF.

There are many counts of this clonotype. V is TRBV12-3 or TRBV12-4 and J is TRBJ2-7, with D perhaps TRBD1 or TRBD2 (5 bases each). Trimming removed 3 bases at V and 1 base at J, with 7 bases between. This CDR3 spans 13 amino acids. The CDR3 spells CASSLGESYEQYF. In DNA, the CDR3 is TGTGCCAGCAGTTTGGGGGAATCCTACGAGCAGTACTTC.